These 8 T cell receptor beta chains originate from one sample sequenced in a study. One entry per CDR3 protein results from TCRdb running MiXCR on the 5' RACE reads. Of about 9,100 distinct CDR3 sequences detected, 14% appear once; the ten largest clones hold roughly 3.3%. Cells sorted as Tregs were CD4+, CD25+ and CD127-/low. Sequences were obtained from Tregs sorted from blood. These receptors came from a female donor with breast cancer.

There are a few counts of this clonotype. The rearrangement uses TRBV4-2 and TRBJ2-1, with D perhaps matching TRBD2 (5 bases). V shed 4 bases and J shed 2 bases, with 9 bases lying between them. CDR1 is LGHNA and CDR2 is YNFKEQ in the germline V gene. CDR3 length equals 14 residues. CDR3 loop: CASSPSGTYNEQFF. For the CDR3, the DNA is TGTGCCAGCAGCCCCAGCGGCACCTACAATGAGCAGTTCTTC.

This clonotype is medium-sized by share. This sequence joins TRBV12-3 or TRBV12-4 and TRBJ2-1; 10 bases match TRBD2. The CDR3 sequence is 14 residues long. The J segment lost 7 bases and the V segment lost 5 bases, leaving 5 bases of the junction unmatched. CDR3 residues: CASSRASGSNEQFF. CDR3 DNA sequence: TGTGCCAGCAGTAGGGCTAGCGGGAGTAATGAGCAGTTCTTC.

Within the sample, this clonotype is medium-sized. The chain is built from TRBV20-1 and TRBJ2-3; TRBD1 matches 7 bases. Losses at the gene ends were 0 bases for V and 5 bases for J; bases not matched to a gene: 11. CDR3 size: 16 residues. Germline V lookup: CDR1 DFQATT, CDR2 SNEGSKA (reference sequence). CDR3 DNA: TGCAGTGCTAGAGATTTTGGAAAGGGGGCAATAGATACGCAGTATTTT. This encodes CSARDFGKGAIDTQYF.

V and J are TRBV7-2 and TRBJ1-2; 7 bases are a match to TRBD1. The CDR3 spans 15 residues. Germline CDR1 reads SGHTA; CDR2 reads FQGNSA. V shed 5 bases and J 4 bases; nucleotides not matched to a gene: 10. CDR3 loop: CASSPYQGEVYGYTF. The DNA for the CDR3 is TGTGCCAGCAGCCCGTACCAGGGGGAGGTCTATGGCTACACCTTC.

Judged by abundance, this clonotype is medium-sized. The chain carries TRBV27 and TRBJ1-6, with no clear D. V was shortened by 6 bases and J by 4 bases, with 7 bases between the two germline ends. Germline assignment: CDR1 MNHEY and CDR2 SMNVEV (reference sequence). The CDR3 extends over 13 amino acids. The CDR3 nucleotides read TGTGCCAGCAGGGGTGTATATAATTCACCCCTCCACTTT. It encodes CASRGVYNSPLHF.

A word on this clonotype: Because the CDR3 is missing its conserved closing phenylalanine or tryptophan, this is likely a read error. No DNA is shown, since the ends of the CDR3 on it are uncertain; the CDR3 is the one TCRdb lists. V is TRBV6-6 and J is TRBJ1-1. The CDR3 length is 12 residues, termini included. Germline V CDR1 and CDR2: MNHNY, SVGAGI (reference sequence). CDR3 residues: CASGEGNTESFV.

By share, this clonotype ranks as medium-sized. The chain employs TRBV9 and TRBJ1-3; possibly TRBD1 for D (5 bases). The CDR3 totals 17 residues. Germline V gene data show CDR1 as SGDLS and CDR2 as YYNGEE. Trimming left V 4 bases short and J 0 bases short, with 17 bases between. For the CDR3, the DNA is TGTGCCAGCAGCCCGAGGGACTCCTTCAGCTCTGGAAACACCATATATTTT. Encoded protein: CASSPRDSFSSGNTIYF.

By share, this clonotype counts as medium-sized. The V and J genes are TRBV7-3 and TRBJ2-3; D is uncertain. Germline assignment: CDR1 SGHTA and CDR2 FQGTGA. The CDR3 contains 13 residues. The V and J ends lost 4 bases and 8 bases respectively, with 13 bases between them. Written as DNA, the CDR3 is TGTGCCAGCAGCTCCTCCCACAAGAGTACGCAGTATTTT. Its translation: CASSSSHKSTQYF.